The source of this TCR beta chain is a study of regulatory T cells in long-lasting Graves disease. Study at large: Persistent Graves' disease meant over 5 years of antithyroid drugs with positive TSH receptor antibodies. Whole-study results and caveats: Persistent cases favored TRBV28, TRBJ1-2 and TRBJ2-5.

Time point here: persistent/refractory GD, antithyroid drugs over 5 years with positive TRAb. PBMC RNA was the source of the TCR library. Under American Thyroid Association guidelines, Graves' disease was diagnosed. Tubes containing EDTA received about 9.4 milliliters of drawn peripheral blood. The length of the CDR3 is 15 residues. Deletions cut 2 bases from V and 2 bases from J, with 13 bases between. Germline CDR1 reads PRHDT; CDR2 reads FYEKMQ (reference sequence). Researchers made TCR beta libraries by using iRepertoire HTBI primers and running Arm-PCR on CDR3 regions. TCRdb used MiXCR to reprocess the multiplex PCR reads, holding one entry per CDR3 protein. Altogether fewer than 600,000 distinct CDR3 sequences are present, under 25% being singletons, with the ten largest covering less than 15%. This clonotype was seen repeatedly, ten times or more. Its target is unknown.

The sample in question was peripheral blood mononuclear cells (PBMCs), obtained when the disease was refractory, from a patient treated with antithyroid drugs. This clonotype originated in a female donor with Graves disease. The chain is built from TRBV13 and TRBJ2-7; D is possibly TRBD2 (6 bases). CDR3 amino acids: CASSLRGRTAYEQYF. CDR3 DNA: TGTGCCAGCAGCTTACGAGGGAGGACGGCCTACGAGCAGTACTTC.